Detailed here is one TCR beta chain. Its target is unknown. Antigen-specific CD4+ T cells were expanded (with viral peptide pools) by the ViraFEST assay ahead of sequencing. The authors isolated CD4+ T cells after around 10 days of culture. Two-dose vaccination with either BNT162b2 or mRNA-1273 was given to the participants. Data came from immunoSEQ multiplex PCR; TCRdb stores just in-frame clones and leaves some out. Among fewer than 40,000 clones listed, just under 85% were seen once. The sample is drawn from a study of vaccination effects on CD4 cells after COVID-19. General study findings and limits: Early post-infection timepoints were missing from the study, which also had few convalescent patients.

In germline, CDR1 is MNHEY, CDR2 SVGAGI. CDR3 length: 16 residues. The V and J ends lost 0 bases and 6 bases, in that order; junction bases with no gene match: 7. The sequencing here drew on CD4+ T cells from PBMCs cultured with HCoV-NL63 spike peptides, taken after COVID-19 vaccination. This TCR came from a human donor who received a COVID-19 vaccine. Some clones in this sample may be carry-over from other donors' samples. The chain has TRBV6-5 and TRBJ2-5, with 10 bases identical to TRBD2. The CDR3 nucleotides read TGTGCCAGCAGTTACTCAAGCGGGGGGGCCAAAAAGACCCAGTACTTC. Amino acids: CASSYSSGGAKKTQYF.